Described below is a single T cell receptor (beta chain) sequence and its context. No antigen is known for it. The data originate from a study of OX40 agonist ivuxolimab in advanced cancers. The wider study: Hepatocellular carcinoma, melanoma, renal cell or head and neck cancer was diagnosed in the dose-escalation patients.

Study-wide points: Which antigen the expanded peripheral T cells recognized is unknown.

V was clipped by 4 bases and J by 3 bases, with 3 bases between them. This CDR3 region has 11 residues. Germline CDR1 and CDR2: LNHDA and SQIVND (reference sequence). Assay: immunoSEQ multiplex PCR; the TCRdb copy retains only in-frame clones and omits some. The sample lists around 70,000 clones; around 87% were seen once. The sequencing used CD4+ or CD8+ T cells sorted from blood, collected in a trial of the OX40 agonist ivuxolimab. The sequence derives from an adult with an advanced solid tumor such as melanoma, head and neck, liver or kidney cancer. This chain connects TRBV19 to TRBJ2-5; D gene ambiguous. CDR3 amino acids: CASSTKETQYF. The CDR3 region has the DNA TGTGCCAGTAGTACCAAAGAGACCCAGTACTTC.